These T cell receptor beta chains were read from a single sample in a study of molecular identifiers for immune sequencing clone quantification. From the PCR reads, TCRdb called clonotypes with MiXCR, one entry per CDR3 protein. The table lists about half a million distinct CDR3 sequences, about a fifth of them singletons, with around 0.84% in the top ten. Sequences were obtained from naive CD8+ T cells from blood, with Jurkat cell RNA spiked in. These receptors were obtained from a human donor in good health. Some libraries in this study had Jurkat cell RNA spiked in. The CDR3 runs from the conserved cysteine through the conserved F or W. The order of the fields is V gene, D gene, J gene, CDR3 protein. A D gene is named only where the DNA matches it firmly.

v_gene: TRBV6-5
d_gene: .
j_gene: TRBJ2-7
CDR3aa: CASSYSGWTEQYF

v_gene: TRBV27
d_gene: .
j_gene: TRBJ2-4
CDR3aa: CASSELGRSKNIQYF

v_gene: TRBV9
d_gene: .
j_gene: TRBJ1-2
CDR3aa: CASSGGHYGYTF

v_gene: TRBV7-9
d_gene: TRBD2
j_gene: TRBJ2-3
CDR3aa: CASSPRSLAGADRTDTQYF

v_gene: TRBV7-6
d_gene: .
j_gene: TRBJ1-2
CDR3aa: CASSLSPGFDYGYTF

v_gene: TRBV7-2
d_gene: .
j_gene: TRBJ2-7
CDR3aa: CASSAETGDYSYEQYF

v_gene: TRBV7-9
d_gene: .
j_gene: TRBJ2-3
CDR3aa: CASSSLPGRTDTQYF

v_gene: TRBV6-2/TRBV6-3
d_gene: TRBD2
j_gene: TRBJ2-3
CDR3aa: CASSSTSGGGADTQYF

v_gene: TRBV6-2/TRBV6-3
d_gene: TRBD1
j_gene: TRBJ1-1
CDR3aa: CASSFTKDRVEAFF

v_gene: TRBV28
d_gene: .
j_gene: TRBJ2-4
CDR3aa: CASSFPSGPKNIQYF

v_gene: TRBV6-1
d_gene: TRBD1
j_gene: TRBJ1-1
CDR3aa: CASSERTGSLVDTEAFF

v_gene: TRBV9
d_gene: TRBD1
j_gene: TRBJ2-5
CDR3aa: CASSVDRGQETQYF

v_gene: TRBV25-1
d_gene: .
j_gene: TRBJ1-1
CDR3aa: CAGGYTSNTEAFF

v_gene: TRBV29-1
d_gene: .
j_gene: TRBJ2-1
CDR3aa: CSVEEGDTEQFF

v_gene: TRBV25-1
d_gene: .
j_gene: TRBJ2-7
CDR3aa: CASSVLYEQYF

v_gene: TRBV2
d_gene: TRBD2
j_gene: TRBJ2-5
CDR3aa: CASSDFSGINQETQYF

v_gene: TRBV20-1
d_gene: TRBD2
j_gene: TRBJ2-7
CDR3aa: CSAGDVAGSSYEQYF

v_gene: TRBV6-2/TRBV6-3
d_gene: TRBD1
j_gene: TRBJ2-2
CDR3aa: CASSRQGHGELFF

v_gene: TRBV7-2
d_gene: .
j_gene: TRBJ2-7
CDR3aa: CASSPGERRYEQYF

v_gene: TRBV4-1
d_gene: TRBD2
j_gene: TRBJ2-3
CDR3aa: CASRGAPGGASTDTQYF

v_gene: TRBV6-9
d_gene: TRBD1
j_gene: TRBJ2-7
CDR3aa: CASSQPGQGNDEQYF

v_gene: TRBV20-1
d_gene: .
j_gene: TRBJ2-7
CDR3aa: CSAGGTVTYEQYF